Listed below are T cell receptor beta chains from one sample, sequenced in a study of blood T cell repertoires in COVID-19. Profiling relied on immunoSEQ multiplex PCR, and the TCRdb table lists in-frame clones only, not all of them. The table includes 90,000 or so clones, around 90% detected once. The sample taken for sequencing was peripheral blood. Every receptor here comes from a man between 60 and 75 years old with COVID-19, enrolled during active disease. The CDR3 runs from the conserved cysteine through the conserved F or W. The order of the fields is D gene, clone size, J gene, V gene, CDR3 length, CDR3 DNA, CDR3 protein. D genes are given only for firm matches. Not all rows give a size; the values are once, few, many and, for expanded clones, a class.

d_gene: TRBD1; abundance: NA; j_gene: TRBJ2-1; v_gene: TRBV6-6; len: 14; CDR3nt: TGTGCCAGCAGTTACAGAGACAGGGGAGATGAGCAGTTCTTC; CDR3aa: CASSYRDRGDEQFF
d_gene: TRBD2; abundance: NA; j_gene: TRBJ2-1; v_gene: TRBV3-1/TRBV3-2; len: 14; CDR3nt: TGTGCCAGCAGCCCCGGGACTAGCTACAATGAGCAGTTCTTC; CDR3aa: CASSPGTSYNEQFF
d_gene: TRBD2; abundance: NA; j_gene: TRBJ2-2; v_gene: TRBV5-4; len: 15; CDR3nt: TGTGCCAGCAGCTTAAGCGGGAGTGGTACCGGGGAGCTGTTTTTT; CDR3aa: CASSLSGSGTGELFF
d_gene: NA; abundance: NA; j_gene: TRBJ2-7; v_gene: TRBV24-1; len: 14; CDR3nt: TGTGCCACCAGTGATACCGACAGACCCTACGAGCAGTACTTC; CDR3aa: CATSDTDRPYEQYF
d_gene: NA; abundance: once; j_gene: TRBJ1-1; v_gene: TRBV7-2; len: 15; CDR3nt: TGTGCCAGCAGCTTAGGGCCGACAGAGAACACTGAAGCTTTCTTT; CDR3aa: CASSLGPTENTEAFF
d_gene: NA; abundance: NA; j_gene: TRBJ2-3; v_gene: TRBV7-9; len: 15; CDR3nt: TGTGCCAGCAGCCCGAAGCGCCCGGAGGGTTATACGCAGTATTTT; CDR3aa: CASSPKRPEGYTQYF
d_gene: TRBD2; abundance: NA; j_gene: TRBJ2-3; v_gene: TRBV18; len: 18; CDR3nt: TGTGCCAGCTCACAGTCACTAGCGGGAGGAAAGGGCACAGATACGCAGTATTTT; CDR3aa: CASSQSLAGGKGTDTQYF
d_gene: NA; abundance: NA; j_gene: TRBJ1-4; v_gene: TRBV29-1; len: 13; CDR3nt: TGCAGCGTTACGGGACAAGATAATGAAAAACTGTTTTTT; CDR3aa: CSVTGQDNEKLFF
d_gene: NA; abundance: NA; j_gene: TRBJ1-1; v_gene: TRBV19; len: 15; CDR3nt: TGTGCCAGTAGTGCCACGGGAGGCCCGGTCGCTGAAGCTTTCTTT; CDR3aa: CASSATGGPVAEAFF
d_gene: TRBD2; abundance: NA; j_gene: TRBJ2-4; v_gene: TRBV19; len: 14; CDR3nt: TGTGCCAGTAGGAATAGCGGGGCCAAAAACATTCAGTACTTC; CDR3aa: CASRNSGAKNIQYF
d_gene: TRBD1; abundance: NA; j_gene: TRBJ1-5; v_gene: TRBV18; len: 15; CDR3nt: TGTGCCAGCTCCCCGGGACAGGGGATCGATCAGCCCCAGCATTTT; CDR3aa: CASSPGQGIDQPQHF
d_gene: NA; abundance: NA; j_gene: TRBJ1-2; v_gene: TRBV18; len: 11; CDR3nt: TGTGCCAGCTCATCGACGGGAGGCTACACCTTC; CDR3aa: CASSSTGGYTF
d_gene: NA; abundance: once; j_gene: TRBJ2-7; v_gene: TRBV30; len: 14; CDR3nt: TGTGCCTGGAGTCCCCCGGGAATCCGCTACGAGCAGTACTTC; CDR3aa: CAWSPPGIRYEQYF
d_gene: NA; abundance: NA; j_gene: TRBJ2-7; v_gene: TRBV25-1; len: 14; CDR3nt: TGTGCCAGCAGTGAATCCGGGAACCACTACGAGCAGTACTTC; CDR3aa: CASSESGNHYEQYF
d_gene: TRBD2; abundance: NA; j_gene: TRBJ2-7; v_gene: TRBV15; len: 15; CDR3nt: TGTGCCACCAGCAGGTTAGCGGGGCTGACGGGCGAGCAGTACTTC; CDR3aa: CATSRLAGLTGEQYF
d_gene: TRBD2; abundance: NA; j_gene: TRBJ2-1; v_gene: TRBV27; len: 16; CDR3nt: TGTGCCAGCAGTTTGCTGGCTAGCGGATCCTACAATGAGCAGTTCTTC; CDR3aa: CASSLLASGSYNEQFF
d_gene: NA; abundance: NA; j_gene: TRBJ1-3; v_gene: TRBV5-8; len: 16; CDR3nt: TGTGCCAGCAGCTTGGGACAGTTGTTCTCTGGAAACACCATATATTTT; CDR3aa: CASSLGQLFSGNTIYF
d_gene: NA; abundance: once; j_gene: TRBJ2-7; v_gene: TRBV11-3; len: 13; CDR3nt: TGTGCCACCACCGGCGGGAATTCCTACGAGCAGTACTTC; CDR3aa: CATTGGNSYEQYF
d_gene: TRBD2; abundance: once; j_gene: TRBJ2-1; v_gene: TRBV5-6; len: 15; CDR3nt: TGTGCCAGCAGCCAAGGACTAGCGGGAGCCCTACCCTGGCTCTTC; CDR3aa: CASSQGLAGALPWLF
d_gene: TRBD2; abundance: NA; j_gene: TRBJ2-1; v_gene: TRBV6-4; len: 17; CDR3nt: TGTGCCAGCAGCCCGGAATTAGCGGGAGGGCCTGGGGGTGAGCAGTTCTTC; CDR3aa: CASSPELAGGPGGEQFF
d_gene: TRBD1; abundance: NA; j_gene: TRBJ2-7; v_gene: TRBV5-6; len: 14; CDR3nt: TGTGCCAGCAGCTTGGTGGACAGGACCTACGAGCAGTACTTC; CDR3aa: CASSLVDRTYEQYF
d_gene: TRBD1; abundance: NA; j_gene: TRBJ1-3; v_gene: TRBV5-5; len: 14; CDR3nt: TGTGCCAGCAGCTCAGACAGGGATGGAAACACCATATATTTT; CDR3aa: CASSSDRDGNTIYF
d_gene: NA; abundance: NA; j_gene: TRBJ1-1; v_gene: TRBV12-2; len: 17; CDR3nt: TGTGCAAGTCGCTGCACCGGGACAGGGAACAGGAACACTGAAGCTTTCTTT; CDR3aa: CASRCTGTGNRNTEAFF
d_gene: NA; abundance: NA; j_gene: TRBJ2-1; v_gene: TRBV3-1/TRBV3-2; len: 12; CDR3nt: TGTGCCAGCAGCCATCGGGACAATGAGCAGTTCTTC; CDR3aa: CASSHRDNEQFF
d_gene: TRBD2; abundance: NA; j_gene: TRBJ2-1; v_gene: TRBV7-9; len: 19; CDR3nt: TGTGCCAGCAGCTTAACCGGACCGGGACTAGCGACAAACTACAATGAGCAGTTCTTC; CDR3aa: CASSLTGPGLATNYNEQFF
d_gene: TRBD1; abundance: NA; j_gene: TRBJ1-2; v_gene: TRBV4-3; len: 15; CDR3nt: TGCGCCAGCAGCCAAACCCGACAGGGTAACTATGGCTACACCTTC; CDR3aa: CASSQTRQGNYGYTF
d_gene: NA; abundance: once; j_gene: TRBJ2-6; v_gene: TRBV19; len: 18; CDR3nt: TGTGCCAGTAGTATGATCCTAGGGAGATACTCTGGGGCCAACGTCCTGACTTTC; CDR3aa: CASSMILGRYSGANVLTF
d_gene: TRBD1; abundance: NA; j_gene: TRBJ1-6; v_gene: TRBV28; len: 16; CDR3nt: TGTGCCAGCAGTTTCCTCCAACGGGACAGCAATTCACCCCTCCACTTT; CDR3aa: CASSFLQRDSNSPLHF
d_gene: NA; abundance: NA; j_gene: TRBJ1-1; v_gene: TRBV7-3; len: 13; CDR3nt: TGTGCCAGCAGCTTCCAGGAGAACACTGAAGCTTTCTTT; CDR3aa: CASSFQENTEAFF
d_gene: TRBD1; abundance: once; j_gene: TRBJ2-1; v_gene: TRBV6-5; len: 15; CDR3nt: TGTGCCAGCAGTCCCCCCCGGACAGGTAACAATGAGCAGTTCTTC; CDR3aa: CASSPPRTGNNEQFF
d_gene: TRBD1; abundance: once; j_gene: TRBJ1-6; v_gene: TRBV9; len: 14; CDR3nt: TGTGCCAGCAGCGTGGGACAGGGAAATTCACCCCTCCACTTT; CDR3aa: CASSVGQGNSPLHF
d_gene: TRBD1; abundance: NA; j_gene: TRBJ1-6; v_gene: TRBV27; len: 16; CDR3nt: TGTGCCAGCAGATCGTCCGGGACAGGGTATAATTCACCCCTCCACTTT; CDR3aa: CASRSSGTGYNSPLHF
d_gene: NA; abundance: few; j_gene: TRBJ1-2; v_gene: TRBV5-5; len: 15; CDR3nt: TGTGCCAGCAGCTTGGGTTTCTTAACTAACTATGGCTACACCTTC; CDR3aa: CASSLGFLTNYGYTF
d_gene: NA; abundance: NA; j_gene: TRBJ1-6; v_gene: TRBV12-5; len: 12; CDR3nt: TGTGCTAGTGGTTTGGGCACATCACCCCTCCACTTT; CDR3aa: CASGLGTSPLHF
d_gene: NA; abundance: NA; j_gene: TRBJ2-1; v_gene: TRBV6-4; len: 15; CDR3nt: TGTGCCAGCAGTGACTCAGGTGCGTCAGGGGATGAGCAGTTCTTC; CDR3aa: CASSDSGASGDEQFF
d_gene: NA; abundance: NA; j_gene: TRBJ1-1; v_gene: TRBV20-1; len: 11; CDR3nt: TGCAGTGCTAGCAGGGTAATTGGGGCTTTCTTT; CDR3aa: CSASRVIGAFF
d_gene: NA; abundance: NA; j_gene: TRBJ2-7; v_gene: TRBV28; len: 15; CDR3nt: TGTGCCAGCAGCCAGGGCCCGGGCCCTTCCTACGAGCAGTACTTC; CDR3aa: CASSQGPGPSYEQYF
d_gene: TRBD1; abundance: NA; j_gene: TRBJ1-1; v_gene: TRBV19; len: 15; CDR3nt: TGTGCCAGTAGCCTACAGGGGATAATGAACACTGAAGCTTTCTTT; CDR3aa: CASSLQGIMNTEAFF
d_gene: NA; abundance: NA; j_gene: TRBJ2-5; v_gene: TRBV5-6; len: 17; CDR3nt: TGTGCCAGCAGCCCGGAAGTTCGGTCGGGCAGGGGAGAGACCCAGTACTTC; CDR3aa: CASSPEVRSGRGETQYF
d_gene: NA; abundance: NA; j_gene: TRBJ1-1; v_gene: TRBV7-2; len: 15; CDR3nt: TGTGCCAGCAGCTTAGATCCAGGTATGAACACTGAAGCTTTCTTT; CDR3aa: CASSLDPGMNTEAFF
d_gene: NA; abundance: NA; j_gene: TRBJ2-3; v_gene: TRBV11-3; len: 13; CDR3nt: TGTGCCAGCAGCACACACCCCCCAGATACGCAGTATTTT; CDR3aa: CASSTHPPDTQYF
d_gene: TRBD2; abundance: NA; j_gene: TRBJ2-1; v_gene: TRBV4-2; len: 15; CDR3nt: TGTGCCAGCAGCCTTCAGCGGGAGGGCTCTCATGAGCAGTTCTTC; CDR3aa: CASSLQREGSHEQFF